The clone carrying this T cell receptor beta chain was recorded a few times. Its antigen is not known. The sample originates from a study of cytomegalovirus exposure and HLA in healthy donors. 13 Jbeta primers and 60 Vbeta primers were used for the PCR. Sequencing used immunoSEQ multiplex PCR; TCRdb keeps in-frame clones, though not all of them. The top ten hold approximately 1.7% of the sample, which has about 130,000 clones, roughly three quarters seen once. The germline V gene encodes CDR1 MNHEY and CDR2 SMNVEV (reference sequence). This CDR3 region has 16 residues. Germline trimming cut 7 bases from V and 3 bases from J; bases unmatched to any gene: 10. Notes on the study in general: TCR beta V segments were, for the most part, productive about 87% or about 30% of the time in an earlier analysis. Some segments of the V type, notably TRBV6-2 and TRBV6-3, were excluded as indistinguishable. Another analysis was done later, and it associated 15,000 to 20,000 TCR beta sequences with HLA alleles at 0.05 false discovery rate.

The clonotype comes from a middle-aged woman in good health and CMV-seronegative. The material sequenced was PBMCs. V usage is TRBV27 and J usage is TRBJ2-1; 9 bases line up with TRBD1. The CDR3 DNA is TGTGCCAGCATACCGACCCTGGGACAGGGCTACAATGAGCAGTTCTTC. Translated: CASIPTLGQGYNEQFF.